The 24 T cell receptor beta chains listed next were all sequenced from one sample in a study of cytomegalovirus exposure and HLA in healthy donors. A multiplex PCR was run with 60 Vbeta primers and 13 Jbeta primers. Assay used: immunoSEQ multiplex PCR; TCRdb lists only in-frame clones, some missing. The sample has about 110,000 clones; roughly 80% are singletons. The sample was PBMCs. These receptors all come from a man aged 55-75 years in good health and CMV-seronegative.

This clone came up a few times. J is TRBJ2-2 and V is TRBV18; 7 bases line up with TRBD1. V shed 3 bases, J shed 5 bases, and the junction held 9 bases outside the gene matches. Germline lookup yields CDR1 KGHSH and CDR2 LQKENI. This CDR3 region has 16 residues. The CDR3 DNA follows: TGTGCCAGCTCACCCTCCGGTAGGGGGCGAACCGGGGAGCTGTTTTTT. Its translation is CASSPSGRGRTGELFF.

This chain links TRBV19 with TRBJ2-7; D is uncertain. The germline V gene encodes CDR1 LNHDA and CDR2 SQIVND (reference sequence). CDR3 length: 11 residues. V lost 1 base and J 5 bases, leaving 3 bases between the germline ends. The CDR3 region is CASSIVNEQYF. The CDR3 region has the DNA TGTGCCAGTAGTATAGTTAACGAGCAGTACTTC.

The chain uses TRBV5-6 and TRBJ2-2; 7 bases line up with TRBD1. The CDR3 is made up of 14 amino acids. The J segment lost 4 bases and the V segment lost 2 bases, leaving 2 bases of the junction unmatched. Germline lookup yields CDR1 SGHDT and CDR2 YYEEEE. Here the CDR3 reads CASSFDRVTGELFF. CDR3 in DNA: TGTGCCAGCAGCTTTGACAGGGTCACCGGGGAGCTGTTTTTT. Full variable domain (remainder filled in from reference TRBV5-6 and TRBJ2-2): DAGVTQSPTHLIKTRGQQVTLRCSPKSGHDTVSWYQQALGQGPQFIFQYYEEEERQRGNFPDRFSGHQFPNYSSELNVNALLLGDSALYLCASSFDRVTGELFFGEGSRLTVL.

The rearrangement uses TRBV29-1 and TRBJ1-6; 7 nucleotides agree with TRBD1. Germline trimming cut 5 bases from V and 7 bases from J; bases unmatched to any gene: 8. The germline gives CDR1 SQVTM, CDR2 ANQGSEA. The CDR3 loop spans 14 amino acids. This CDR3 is CSVRTGSRNSPLHF. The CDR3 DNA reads TGCAGCGTTCGGACAGGTAGTCGGAATTCACCCCTCCACTTT.

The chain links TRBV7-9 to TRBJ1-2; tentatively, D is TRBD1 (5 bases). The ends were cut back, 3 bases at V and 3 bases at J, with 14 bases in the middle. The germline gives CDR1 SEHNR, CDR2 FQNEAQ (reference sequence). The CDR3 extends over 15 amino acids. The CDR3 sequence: CASSFFLRGDYGYTF. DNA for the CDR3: TGTGCCAGCAGCTTCTTTCTCCGGGGGGACTATGGCTACACCTTC.

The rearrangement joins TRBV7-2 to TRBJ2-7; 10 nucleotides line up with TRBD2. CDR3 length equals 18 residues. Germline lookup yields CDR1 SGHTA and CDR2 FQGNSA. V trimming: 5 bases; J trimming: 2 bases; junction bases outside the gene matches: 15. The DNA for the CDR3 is TGTGCCAGCAGCGTTGCCCTAGCGGGGGCGGGGGGTCCCTACGAGCAGTACTTC. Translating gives CASSVALAGAGGPYEQYF. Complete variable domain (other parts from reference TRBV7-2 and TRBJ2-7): GAGVSQSPSNKVTEKGKDVELRCDPISGHTALYWYRQSLGQGLEFLIYFQGNSAPDKSGLPSDRFSAERTGGSVSTLTIQRTQQEDSAVYLCASSVALAGAGGPYEQYFGPGTRLTVT.

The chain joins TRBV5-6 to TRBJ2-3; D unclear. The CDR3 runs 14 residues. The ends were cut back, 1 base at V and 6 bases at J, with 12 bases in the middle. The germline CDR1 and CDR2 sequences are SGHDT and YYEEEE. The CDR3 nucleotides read TGTGCCAGCAGCTTGAGTGCCTGGGCGGATACGCAGTATTTT. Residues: CASSLSAWADTQYF.

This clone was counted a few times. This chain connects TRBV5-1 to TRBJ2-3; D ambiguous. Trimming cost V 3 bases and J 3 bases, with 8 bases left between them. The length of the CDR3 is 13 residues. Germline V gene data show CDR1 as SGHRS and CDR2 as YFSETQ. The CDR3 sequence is CASSWAPTDTQYF. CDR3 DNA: TGCGCCAGCAGCTGGGCGCCTACAGATACGCAGTATTTT.

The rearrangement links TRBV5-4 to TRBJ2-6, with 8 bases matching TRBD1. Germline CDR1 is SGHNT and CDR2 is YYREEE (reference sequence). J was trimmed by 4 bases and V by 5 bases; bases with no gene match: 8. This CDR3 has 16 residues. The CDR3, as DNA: TGTGCCAGCAGTAGGCAGGGGGCGGGAGGGGCCAACGTCCTGACTTTC. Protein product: CASSRQGAGGANVLTF.

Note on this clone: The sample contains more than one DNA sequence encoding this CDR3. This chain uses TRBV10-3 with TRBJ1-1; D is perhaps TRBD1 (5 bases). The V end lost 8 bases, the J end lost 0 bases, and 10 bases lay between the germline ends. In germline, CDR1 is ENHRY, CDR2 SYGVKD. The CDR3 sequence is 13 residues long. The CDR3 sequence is CAIRQYMNTEAFF. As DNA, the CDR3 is TGTGCCATCCGACAGTACATGAACACTGAAGCTTTCTTT.

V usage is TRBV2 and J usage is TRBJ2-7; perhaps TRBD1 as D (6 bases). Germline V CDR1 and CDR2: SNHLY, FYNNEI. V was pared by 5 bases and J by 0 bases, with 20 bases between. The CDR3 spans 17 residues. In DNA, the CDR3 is TGTGCCAGCAGTCGTCAGCCGACGACGGACAGCTCCTACGAGCAGTACTTC. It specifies CASSRQPTTDSSYEQYF.

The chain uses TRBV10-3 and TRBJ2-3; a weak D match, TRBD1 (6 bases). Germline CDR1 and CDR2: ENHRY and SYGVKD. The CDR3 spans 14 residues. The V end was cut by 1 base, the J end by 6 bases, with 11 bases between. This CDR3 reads CAISEFGGSDTQYF. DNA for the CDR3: TGTGCCATCAGTGAGTTTGGGGGCTCGGATACGCAGTATTTT.

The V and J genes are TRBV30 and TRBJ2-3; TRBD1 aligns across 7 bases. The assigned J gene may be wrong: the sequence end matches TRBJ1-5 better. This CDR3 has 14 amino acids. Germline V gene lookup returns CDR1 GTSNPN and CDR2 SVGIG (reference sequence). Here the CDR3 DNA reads TGTGCTTGTACCCTTCAGGGGGTGGGAGATACGCAGCATTTT. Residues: CACTLQGVGDTQHF.

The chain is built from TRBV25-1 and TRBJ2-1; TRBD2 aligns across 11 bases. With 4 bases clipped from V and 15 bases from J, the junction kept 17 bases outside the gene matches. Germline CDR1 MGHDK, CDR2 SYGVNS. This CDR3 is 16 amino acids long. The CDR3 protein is CASSGWASGGTPGPFF. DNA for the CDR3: TGTGCCAGCAGTGGGTGGGCTAGCGGGGGGACCCCCGGTCCGTTCTTC.

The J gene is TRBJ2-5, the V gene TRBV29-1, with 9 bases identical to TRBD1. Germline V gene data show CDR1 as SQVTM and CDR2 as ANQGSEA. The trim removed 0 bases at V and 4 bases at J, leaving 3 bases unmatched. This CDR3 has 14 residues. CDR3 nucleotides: TGCAGCGTTGAAGACACAGGGGGCCTAGAGACCCAGTACTTC. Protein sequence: CSVEDTGGLETQYF.

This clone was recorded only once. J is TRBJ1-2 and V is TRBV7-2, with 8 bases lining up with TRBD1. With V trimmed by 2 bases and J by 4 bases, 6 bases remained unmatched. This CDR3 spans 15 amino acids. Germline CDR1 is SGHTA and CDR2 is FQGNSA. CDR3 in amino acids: CASSLQGARGYGYTF. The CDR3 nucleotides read TGTGCCAGCAGCTTACAGGGGGCGCGTGGCTATGGCTACACCTTC. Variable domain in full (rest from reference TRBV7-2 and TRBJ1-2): GAGVSQSPSNKVTEKGKDVELRCDPISGHTALYWYRQSLGQGLEFLIYFQGNSAPDKSGLPSDRFSAERTGGSVSTLTIQRTQQEDSAVYLCASSLQGARGYGYTFGSGTRLTVV.

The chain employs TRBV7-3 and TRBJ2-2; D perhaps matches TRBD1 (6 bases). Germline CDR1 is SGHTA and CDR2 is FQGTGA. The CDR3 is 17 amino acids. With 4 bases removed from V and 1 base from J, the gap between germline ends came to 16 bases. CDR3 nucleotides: TGTGCCAGCAGCTCCCGACAGGTCCCGGGGAACACCGGGGAGCTGTTTTTT. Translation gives CASSSRQVPGNTGELFF. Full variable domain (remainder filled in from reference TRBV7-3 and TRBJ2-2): GAGVSQTPSNKVTEKGKYVELRCDPISGHTALYWYRQSLGQGPEFLIYFQGTGAADDSGLPNDRFFAVRPEGSVSTLKIQRTERGDSAVYLCASSSRQVPGNTGELFFGEGSRLTVL.

CDR3 region: CSAKQGLSINYGYTF. In DNA form, the CDR3 reads TGCAGCGCCAAGCAGGGGCTTTCAATTAACTATGGCTACACCTTC. This rearrangement joins TRBV29-1 to TRBJ1-2; D is perhaps TRBD1 (6 bases). The CDR3 spans 15 residues. Germline loops: CDR1 SQVTM, CDR2 ANQGSEA. Trimming stripped 7 bases from V and 1 base from J, with 19 bases between.

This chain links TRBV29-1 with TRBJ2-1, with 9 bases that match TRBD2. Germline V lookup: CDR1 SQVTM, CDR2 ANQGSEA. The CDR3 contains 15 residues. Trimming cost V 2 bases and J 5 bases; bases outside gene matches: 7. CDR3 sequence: CSVEPRLAGNNEQFF. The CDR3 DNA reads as TGCAGCGTTGAACCCAGGCTAGCGGGGAACAATGAGCAGTTCTTC.

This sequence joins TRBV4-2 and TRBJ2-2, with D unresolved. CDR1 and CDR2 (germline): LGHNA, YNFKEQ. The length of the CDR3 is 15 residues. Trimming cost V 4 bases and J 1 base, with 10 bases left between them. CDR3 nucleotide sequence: TGTGCCAGCAGCCTTACCCCGGGGAACACCGGGGAGCTGTTTTTT. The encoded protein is CASSLTPGNTGELFF.

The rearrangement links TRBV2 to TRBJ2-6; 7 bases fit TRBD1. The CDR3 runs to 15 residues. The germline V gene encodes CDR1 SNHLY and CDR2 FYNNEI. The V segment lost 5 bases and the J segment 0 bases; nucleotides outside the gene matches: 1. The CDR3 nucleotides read TGTGCCAGCAGTCGACAGGGCTCTGGGGCCAACGTCCTGACTTTC. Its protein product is CASSRQGSGANVLTF.

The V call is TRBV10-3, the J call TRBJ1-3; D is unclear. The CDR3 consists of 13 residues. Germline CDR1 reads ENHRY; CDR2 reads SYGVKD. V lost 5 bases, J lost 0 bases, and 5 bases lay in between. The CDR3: CAISSDSGNTIYF. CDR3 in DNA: TGTGCCATCAGTTCAGACTCTGGAAACACCATATATTTT.

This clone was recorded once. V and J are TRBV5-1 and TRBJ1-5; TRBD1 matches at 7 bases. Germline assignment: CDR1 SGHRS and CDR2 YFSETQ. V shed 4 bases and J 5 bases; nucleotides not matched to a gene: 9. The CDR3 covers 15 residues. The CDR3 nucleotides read TGCGCCAGCAGCCTGACAGGGAAGGAGGATCAGCCCCAGCATTTT. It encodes CASSLTGKEDQPQHF.

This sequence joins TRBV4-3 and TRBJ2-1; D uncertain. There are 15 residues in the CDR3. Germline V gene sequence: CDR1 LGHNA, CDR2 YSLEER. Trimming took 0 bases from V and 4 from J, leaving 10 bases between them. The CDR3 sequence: CASSQDERQYNEQFF. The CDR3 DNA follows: TGCGCCAGCAGCCAAGATGAGAGGCAGTACAATGAGCAGTTCTTC.